Listed below are T cell receptor beta chains from one sample, sequenced in a study of B cell selection in AIRE deficiency. Only in-frame clones appear in the TCRdb table, and some are missing; sequencing was by immunoSEQ multiplex PCR. This sample has about 26,000 clones; approximately 92% occur once, and the top ten carry approximately 1.1%. Sequenced: CD4+CD25+ Tregs sorted from PBMCs. The receptors shown here come from a human donor in good health. Both conserved end residues are part of each CDR3. The D gene is left open where the match is weak. Clone size, where shown, is once, few, many, or a class for clones that have expanded.

V: TRBV6-1
size: few
J: TRBJ2-4
D: TRBD2
DNA: TGTGCCAGCAGTGAAAGGGGTGGGCTAGCGGGGGCCTCGACCAAAAACATTCAGTACTTC
CDR3: CASSERGGLAGASTKNIQYF

V: TRBV5-4
size: -
J: TRBJ2-1
D: TRBD1
DNA: TGTGCCAGCAGCTCCGCAGGGGGCTCCTACAATGAGCAGTTCTTC
CDR3: CASSSAGGSYNEQFF

V: TRBV5-8
size: -
J: TRBJ1-5
D: -
DNA: TGTGCCAGCAGCTGGGGACCCGGGGGTAATCAGCCCCAGCATTTT
CDR3: CASSWGPGGNQPQHF

V: TRBV5-6
size: -
J: TRBJ1-4
D: TRBD1
DNA: TGTGCCAGCAGCCTGGGTTTTACAGGGGCCGGGATTAATGAAAAACTGTTTTTT
CDR3: CASSLGFTGAGINEKLFF

V: TRBV11-1
size: -
J: TRBJ2-6
D: TRBD1
DNA: TGTGCCATCCTGACGGGACAGGGCTCTGGGGCCAACGTCCTGACTTTC
CDR3: CAILTGQGSGANVLTF

V: TRBV9
size: few
J: TRBJ2-1
D: TRBD1
DNA: TGTGCCAGCACCGTGGGAGACAGGGTTGGGGGCGGTGAGCAGTTCTTC
CDR3: CASTVGDRVGGGEQFF

V: TRBV12-5
size: -
J: TRBJ2-7
D: -
DNA: TGTGCTAGTGGTCCCCGCGGAGGCTCCTACGAGCAGTACTTC
CDR3: CASGPRGGSYEQYF

V: TRBV7-9
size: -
J: TRBJ1-1
D: -
DNA: TGTGCCAGCAGCTCACCAGGGACCATTGGGGCTTTCTTT
CDR3: CASSSPGTIGAFF

V: TRBV19
size: -
J: TRBJ1-6
D: TRBD1
DNA: TGTGCCAGTAGTATAGACCTGGACAGGGGAGCACCCCTCCACTTT
CDR3: CASSIDLDRGAPLHF

V: TRBV20-1
size: -
J: TRBJ2-7
D: -
DNA: TGCAGTGCACCGACCTCCTACGAGCAGTACTTC
CDR3: CSAPTSYEQYF

V: TRBV2
size: -
J: TRBJ2-1
D: TRBD2
DNA: TGTGCCAGCAGTGAAAGACTAGCGGGGTATAAAGAGCAGTTCTTC
CDR3: CASSERLAGYKEQFF

V: TRBV5-4
size: few
J: TRBJ2-1
D: TRBD2
DNA: TGTGCCAGCAGCTTGGGACTAGCGGGGGGAAATGAGCAGTTCTTC
CDR3: CASSLGLAGGNEQFF

V: TRBV11-3
size: -
J: TRBJ2-2
D: -
DNA: TGTGCCAGCAGCTTTCGAGGGCAGAACACCGGGGAGCTGTTTTTT
CDR3: CASSFRGQNTGELFF

V: TRBV19
size: -
J: TRBJ2-4
D: -
DNA: TGTGCCAGTAGTATTACAGGCGTGAGGCAAAACATTCAGTACTTC
CDR3: CASSITGVRQNIQYF

V: TRBV30
size: -
J: TRBJ2-3
D: -
DNA: TGTGCCTGGAGTGTATGGCGGGGTCGAGATACGCAGTATTTT
CDR3: CAWSVWRGRDTQYF

V: TRBV15
size: -
J: TRBJ2-7
D: TRBD1
DNA: TGTGCCACCACCTCTGAAGGGGGACAGGGTCGATACGAGCAGTACTTC
CDR3: CATTSEGGQGRYEQYF

V: TRBV18
size: -
J: TRBJ1-5
D: -
DNA: TGTGCCAGCTCACCTCCCTACAGGGCCGGCAATCAGCCCCAGCATTTT
CDR3: CASSPPYRAGNQPQHF

V: TRBV7-2
size: -
J: TRBJ2-7
D: -
DNA: TGTGCCAGCAGCTTAGCGAGGTTCGCCTACGAGCAGTACTTC
CDR3: CASSLARFAYEQYF

V: TRBV19
size: -
J: TRBJ2-7
D: -
DNA: TGTGCCAGTAGAAGCACGGGTTTCCCCTCCTACGAGCAGTACTTC
CDR3: CASRSTGFPSYEQYF

V: TRBV5-1
size: few
J: TRBJ2-3
D: -
DNA: TGCGCCAGCAGCTTGGGGGGCGGCCAGTGGGGAGATACGCAGTATTTT
CDR3: CASSLGGGQWGDTQYF

V: TRBV30
size: -
J: TRBJ1-3
D: -
DNA: TGTGCCTGGGGGGCCGCGGGTATAGTTGGAAACACCATATATTTT
CDR3: CAWGAAGIVGNTIYF

V: TRBV7-6
size: -
J: TRBJ1-4
D: -
DNA: TGTGCCAGCAGCTTAGCGCGGGGCAGTGAAAAACTGTTTTTT
CDR3: CASSLARGSEKLFF

V: TRBV15
size: -
J: TRBJ1-1
D: -
DNA: TGTGCCACCAGCGGGAATACTGAAGCTTTCTTT
CDR3: CATSGNTEAFF

V: TRBV27
size: -
J: TRBJ2-7
D: -
DNA: TGTGCCAGCAGTCCCCCCCAGGCCGTTTACGAGCAGTACTTC
CDR3: CASSPPQAVYEQYF

V: TRBV7-3
size: -
J: TRBJ1-1
D: -
DNA: TGTGCCAGCAGTTTCGACTTCAACACTGAAGCTTTCTTT
CDR3: CASSFDFNTEAFF

V: TRBV10-1
size: -
J: TRBJ2-7
D: TRBD2
DNA: TGCGCCAGCAGTGAGGCTAGCGGGGGATACGAGCAGTACTTC
CDR3: CASSEASGGYEQYF

V: TRBV7-8
size: -
J: TRBJ2-7
D: TRBD2
DNA: TGTGCCAGCAGCCCGAGGGACTATTTATACGAGCAGTACTTC
CDR3: CASSPRDYLYEQYF

V: TRBV19
size: -
J: TRBJ1-5
D: TRBD1
DNA: TGTGCCAGTAGTCCCTCGACAGGGCCTCAGCCCCAGCATTTT
CDR3: CASSPSTGPQPQHF

V: TRBV28
size: -
J: TRBJ1-5
D: -
DNA: TGTGCCAGCAGTCCACTCTGGGGGGGAGGCAATCAGCCCCAGCATTTT
CDR3: CASSPLWGGGNQPQHF

V: TRBV28
size: -
J: TRBJ1-1
D: -
DNA: TGTGCCAGCAGTTTAATCCGGGGGCTCTATGCTTTCTTT
CDR3: CASSLIRGLYAFF

V: TRBV7-6
size: -
J: TRBJ2-5
D: -
DNA: TGTGCCAGCAGCTTAGCGGGGGTCAACCAAGAGACCCAGTACTTC
CDR3: CASSLAGVNQETQYF

V: TRBV11-1
size: -
J: TRBJ1-2
D: TRBD1
DNA: TGTGCCAGCAGCCGAGGGGAGATGGGACAGCTAGAGGTCCATGGCTACACCTTC
CDR3: CASSRGEMGQLEVHGYTF

V: TRBV7-9
size: -
J: TRBJ1-2
D: -
DNA: TGTGCCAGCAGCATGACAGGCCTATATGGCTACACCTTC
CDR3: CASSMTGLYGYTF

V: TRBV7-6
size: -
J: TRBJ2-7
D: TRBD1
DNA: TGTGCCAGCAGCGGGACAGGGGGCTACGAGCAGTACTTC
CDR3: CASSGTGGYEQYF

V: TRBV21-1
size: -
J: TRBJ1-5
D: -
DNA: TGTGCCAGCAGCAAACACAGGGGAGTGCAGCCCCAGCATTTT
CDR3: CASSKHRGVQPQHF

V: TRBV4-1
size: -
J: TRBJ1-5
D: -
DNA: TGCGCCAGCAGCCAAGATTGGCAGGGACACAATCAGCCCCAGCATTTT
CDR3: CASSQDWQGHNQPQHF

V: TRBV5-6
size: -
J: TRBJ1-2
D: -
DNA: TGTGCCAGCAGCTCCGGGCCTTCCTACACCTTC
CDR3: CASSSGPSYTF

V: TRBV6-1
size: -
J: TRBJ1-3
D: -
DNA: TGTGCCAGCAGTGCCACAGGCCTCAGCTCTGGAAACACCATATATTTT
CDR3: CASSATGLSSGNTIYF

V: TRBV19
size: once
J: TRBJ2-2
D: -
DNA: TGTGCCAGTAGTATGAAAAGGGTTAACACCGGGGAGCTGTTTTTT
CDR3: CASSMKRVNTGELFF

V: TRBV6-6
size: -
J: TRBJ2-3
D: -
DNA: TGTGCCAGCTTGGGGGATACGCAGTATTTT
CDR3: CASLGDTQYF

V: TRBV10-2
size: -
J: TRBJ2-2
D: -
DNA: TGCGCCAGCAGTCGAAACAGTGCCGGGGAGCTGTTTTTT
CDR3: CASSRNSAGELFF

V: TRBV6-5
size: -
J: TRBJ1-2
D: -
DNA: TGTGCCAGCCGGACGACAGGAAACGGGGGCTACACCTTC
CDR3: CASRTTGNGGYTF

V: TRBV28
size: -
J: TRBJ2-6
D: -
DNA: TGTGCCAGCAGTTTCCAGGGCGCTGGGGCCAACGTCCTGACTTTC
CDR3: CASSFQGAGANVLTF